The clone carrying this TCR beta chain was counted only a few times. Treatment specified: randomized to nivolumab then ipilimumab (arm A) or the reverse (arm B). The entry originates in a study of sequential checkpoint blockade in melanoma. Study-wide context: Patients were randomized 1:1 to nivolumab-then-ipilimumab or ipilimumab-then-nivolumab first-line. After both sequences, patients received maintenance nivolumab.

Only in-frame clones appear in the TCRdb table, and some are missing; sequencing was by immunoSEQ multiplex PCR. The sample holds fewer than 45,000 clones; about nine tenths are singletons and the top ten take around 12%. This CDR3 contains 14 residues. Trimming took 1 base from V and 1 from J, leaving 9 bases between them. Germline lookup yields CDR1 SGHDT and CDR2 YYEEEE. V gene TRBV5-6 combines with J gene TRBJ2-7; no firm D call. The sample here was CD8+ T cells sorted from blood (inferred from file names), taken from a patient given nivolumab and ipilimumab in sequence. This TCR derives from a human donor with melanoma. For the CDR3, the DNA is TGTGCCAGCAGCTTGACCCCCGGGTCCTACGAGCAGTACGTC. Its protein product is CASSLTPGSYEQYV.